This T cell receptor beta chain was observed in a study of cytomegalovirus exposure and HLA in healthy donors. PCR primers comprised 60 Vbeta and 13 Jbeta primers. Clones were read by immunoSEQ multiplex PCR, and TCRdb kept only the in-frame ones, dropping some. The sample shows about 84,000 clones, about 87% of them seen only once. Per the germline V gene, CDR1 is LGHNA and CDR2 is YSLEER. The germline V and J ends were trimmed by 4 bases and 5 bases, with 9 bases remaining between them. The CDR3 has 12 amino acids. The donors (healthy individuals) were bone marrow donors. This receptor was identified in a man aged 18 to 29 in good health and CMV-seronegative. The chain employs TRBV4-3 and TRBJ2-7; a possible D gene is TRBD2 (5 bases). Sequencing was carried out using PBMCs. The CDR3 region is CASSRGKDEQYF. CDR3 nucleotides: TGCGCCAGCAGCCGAGGGAAGGACGAGCAGTACTTC.